These 8 T cell receptor beta chains were sequenced from one sample in a study. TCRdb processed the RT-PCR reads anew with MiXCR; each CDR3 protein has one entry. The sample carries about 680,000 distinct CDR3 sequences, around 14% recorded once. Sequenced sample: memory CD4+ T cells from blood. Receptors originate from a female donor in good health, serving as a healthy control.

Only a few counts were recorded for this clonotype. The J gene is TRBJ2-4, the V gene TRBV7-2; D is unresolved. The germline V gene encodes CDR1 SGHTA and CDR2 FQGNSA. This CDR3 has 13 residues. The V and J ends lost 1 base and 6 bases respectively, with 7 bases between them. The CDR3 protein is CASSLGAINIQYF. The CDR3 DNA follows: TGTGCCAGCAGCTTAGGGGCTATAAACATTCAGTACTTC.

V is TRBV27 and J is TRBJ2-1; the D is unclear. The germline V gene encodes CDR1 MNHEY and CDR2 SMNVEV (reference sequence). The CDR3 extends over 12 amino acids. Trimming took off 9 bases at V and 4 bases at J, with 10 bases between the two ends. The CDR3 DNA reads as TGTGCCAGTTGGGCGCGTTACAATGAGCAGTTCTTC. Its protein product is CASWARYNEQFF.

The chain carries TRBV5-6 and TRBJ2-7; no reliable D call. V was clipped by 2 bases and J by 4 bases, with 16 bases between them. Per the germline V gene, CDR1 is SGHDT and CDR2 is YYEEEE. The CDR3 spans 15 residues. As DNA, the CDR3 is TGTGCCAGCAGCTTCCGGGTCCTTAAGGATTACGAGCAGTACTTC. It encodes CASSFRVLKDYEQYF.

The rearrangement uses TRBV5-5 and TRBJ2-2; D unresolved. The CDR3 totals 15 residues. Germline V lookup: CDR1 SGHKS, CDR2 YYEKEE (reference sequence). V was shortened by 2 bases and J by 1 base, with 9 bases between the two germline ends. CDR3 sequence reads: CASSFGPGNTGELFF. CDR3 bases: TGTGCCAGCAGCTTTGGGCCAGGGAACACCGGGGAGCTGTTTTTT.

The table lists this clonotype with a few counts. The chain employs TRBV20-1 and TRBJ2-3; 9 bases align to TRBD1. V was clipped by 2 bases and J by 2 bases; unmatched bases: 8. Germline V CDR1 and CDR2: DFQATT, SNEGSKA (reference sequence). This CDR3 is built from 16 residues. CDR3 region: CSARPGTGLFTDTQYF. As DNA, the CDR3 is TGCAGTGCTAGACCCGGGACAGGGCTTTTCACAGATACGCAGTATTTT.

This clonotype has more than one count but fewer than ten. The chain is built from TRBV7-3 and TRBJ2-3, with 8 positions matching TRBD2. Germline values: CDR1 SGHTA, CDR2 FQGTGA. The CDR3 runs 16 residues. V was pared by 5 bases and J by 5 bases, with 12 bases of the junction left unmatched. CDR3 bases: TGTGCCAGCAGCCCGAGAGGACTAGCTGAGCTAGATACGCAGTATTTT. As protein: CASSPRGLAELDTQYF.

Only a few counts were recorded for this clonotype. V is TRBV3-1 and J is TRBJ1-2; D gene unclear. Trimming removed 0 bases from V and 4 bases from J, with 15 bases in between. Per the germline V gene, CDR1 is LGHDT and CDR2 is YNNKEL (reference sequence). The CDR3 spans 16 residues. CDR3 sequence (DNA): TGTGCCAGCAGCCAAGAAGGACTACGGATGCTCTATGGCTACACCTTC. It specifies CASSQEGLRMLYGYTF.

The V and J genes are TRBV14 and TRBJ1-1, with D unresolved. Germline CDR1 is SGHDN and CDR2 is FVKESK. This CDR3 contains 12 residues. Trimming cost V 3 bases and J 8 bases, with 10 bases left between them. CDR3 sequence reads: CASSQYRHEAFF. The CDR3 nucleotides read TGTGCCAGCAGCCAGTATCGGCACGAAGCTTTCTTT.